This note documents a single T cell receptor (beta chain) sequence. Its antigen is undetermined. The CDR3 runs 12 residues. The germline CDR1 and CDR2 sequences are LGHNA and YNFKEQ. Trimming shortened V by 1 base and J by 7 bases, and 5 bases separated the two germline ends. The data stem from a study of response to subunit inactivated influenza vaccine. Study results and caveats: Every seasonal influenza vaccination brings in few new T cells, the authors suggested.

TCRdb re-called the RT-PCR reads with MiXCR, one entry per CDR3 protein. The sample carries about 700,000 distinct CDR3 sequences, 15% to 18% recorded once. The chain links TRBV4-2 to TRBJ2-1; unclear D gene. This specimen was PBMCs from blood, taken 11 to 12 days after vaccination. The receptor comes from a man between 50 and 59 years old who received an inactivated influenza vaccine. The CDR3 DNA sequence: TGTGCCAGCAGCCAAGGGGAAAATGAGCAGTTCTTC. It is translated as CASSQGENEQFF.